The 30 T cell receptor beta chains in this list originate from one sample, sequenced in a study of shared clonotypes between healthy human individuals. Sequencing was performed with immunoSEQ multiplex PCR; in TCRdb, only in-frame clones are kept and a portion is missing. The data show about 2.5 million clones, 85% to 95% seen once. The sample taken for sequencing was naive CD4+ T cells from PBMCs. Subset denoted: CD45RA+ positively selected. All receptors derive from a young man in good health. Some clones in this sample may be carry-over from other donors' samples.

V and J are TRBV10-3 and TRBJ1-2; TRBD1 is a possible D gene (5 bases). Germline lookup yields CDR1 ENHRY and CDR2 SYGVKD. Trimming removed 6 bases at V and 4 bases at J, with 21 bases between. The CDR3 extends over 16 amino acids. Written as DNA, the CDR3 is TGTGCCATCAGACCAACCGGGACGCAGGGTATCTATGGCTACACCTTC. Residues: CAIRPTGTQGIYGYTF.

The V and J genes are TRBV9 and TRBJ2-3; D gene unclear. Trimming pared 1 base from V and 4 bases from J, leaving 4 bases between. This CDR3 has 12 residues. Germline V lookup: CDR1 SGDLS, CDR2 YYNGEE. The CDR3 loop reads CASSVSADTQYF. In DNA form, the CDR3 reads TGTGCCAGCAGCGTAAGTGCAGATACGCAGTATTTT. The full variable domain, with the rest looked up from reference TRBV9 and TRBJ2-3, is DSGVTQTPKHLITATGQRVTLRCSPRSGDLSVYWYQQSLDQGLQFLIQYYNGEERAKGNILERFSAQQFPDLHSELNLSSLELGDSALYFCASSVSADTQYFGPGTRLTVL.

CDR3 bases: TGCGCCAGCAGCTTGGCTCCGAAAAGCACAGATACGCAGTATTTT. Its protein is CASSLAPKSTDTQYF. The chain is built from TRBV5-1 and TRBJ2-3, with no clear D. The length of the CDR3 is 15 residues. The V and J ends lost 0 bases and 0 bases respectively, with 8 bases between them. Per the germline V gene, CDR1 is SGHRS and CDR2 is YFSETQ.

The J gene is TRBJ1-2, the V gene TRBV5-6; 12 bases agree with TRBD1. The CDR3 has 17 amino acids. The germline CDR1 and CDR2 sequences are SGHDT and YYEEEE. V shed 0 bases, J shed 4 bases, and the junction held 7 bases outside the gene matches. The chain's CDR3 is CASSLAWDRGLTYGYTF. CDR3 in DNA: TGTGCCAGCAGCTTGGCCTGGGACAGGGGGCTTACCTATGGCTACACCTTC.

In DNA form, the CDR3 reads TGCGCCAGCAGCTCGACCTTGCGGGGTAGCGAAGCCTACGAGCAGTACTTC. Protein product: CASSSTLRGSEAYEQYF. The chain is built from TRBV5-1 and TRBJ2-7; perhaps TRBD2 as D (6 bases). Germline CDR1 SGHRS, CDR2 YFSETQ. V was cut by 3 bases and J by 2 bases, with 21 bases left in between. There are 17 residues in the CDR3. Full variable domain (outside the CDR3, taken from reference TRBV5-1 and TRBJ2-7): KAGVTQTPRYLIKTRGQQVTLSCSPISGHRSVSWYQQTPGQGLQFLFEYFSETQRNKGNFPGRFSGRQFSNSRSEMNVSTLELGDSALYLCASSSTLRGSEAYEQYFGPGTRLTVT.

The rearrangement joins TRBV5-1 to TRBJ1-2; D is undetermined. The V end was cut by 1 base, the J end by 8 bases, with 9 bases between. Germline V gene sequence: CDR1 SGHRS, CDR2 YFSETQ. This CDR3 has 12 amino acids. The DNA of the CDR3 is TGCGCCAGCAGCTTGTCTCTTGAAGGCTACACCTTC. This gives the protein CASSLSLEGYTF.

The chain employs TRBV19 and TRBJ1-1; tentatively, D is TRBD1 (6 bases). CDR3 length equals 16 residues. V was pared by 3 bases and J by 0 bases, with 14 bases between. CDR1 is LNHDA, CDR2 SQIVND, per germline (reference sequence). The CDR3 protein is CASSIPTGFMNTEAFF. The CDR3 DNA reads as TGTGCCAGTAGTATCCCAACAGGGTTCATGAACACTGAAGCTTTCTTT.

Comment on this clone: An end of the junction does not agree with germline; a read error may underlie this. The same CDR3 also results from other DNA sequences found in this sample. V is TRBV28 and J is TRBJ2-7; D is undetermined. Germline assignment: CDR1 MDHEN and CDR2 SYDVKM. CDR3 length: 13 residues. CDR3 DNA: TGTGCCAGCATCCGTAGGGCAGCCTACGAGCAATACTTC. It yields the protein CASIRRAAYEQYF.

This clone has a single count. V gene TRBV6-5 combines with J gene TRBJ2-3; 9 nucleotides align to TRBD2. The V and J ends lost 8 bases and 0 bases, in that order; junction bases with no gene match: 6. This CDR3 region has 15 residues. Per germline, CDR1 MNHEY and CDR2 SVGAGI. CDR3 loop: CASRPGTSSTDTQYF. The CDR3 DNA follows: TGTGCCAGCCGCCCCGGGACTAGCAGCACAGATACGCAGTATTTT.

J is TRBJ1-3 and V is TRBV9; D is perhaps TRBD1 (6 bases). There are 14 residues in the CDR3. CDR1 is SGDLS, CDR2 YYNGEE, per germline. Trimming cost V 7 bases and J 3 bases, with 14 bases left between them. The CDR3 region is CASDETGHGNTIYF. The CDR3, as DNA: TGTGCCAGCGACGAAACAGGGCATGGAAACACCATATATTTT.

The rearrangement joins TRBV29-1 to TRBJ2-5; D may be TRBD1 (5 bases). From germline, CDR1 is SQVTM and CDR2 ANQGSEA. V was shortened by 3 bases and J by 4 bases, with 12 bases between the two germline ends. CDR3 length: 13 residues. CDR3 protein: CSVEGRVSETQYF. For the CDR3, the DNA is TGCAGCGTTGAGGGCAGGGTGTCAGAGACCCAGTACTTC.

About this clone: Additional DNA sequences in this sample encode the identical CDR3. The J gene is TRBJ2-7, the V gene TRBV5-1; D remains unclear. This CDR3 region has 15 residues. The V end lost 0 bases, the J end lost 0 bases, and 10 bases lay between the germline ends. Germline CDR1 is SGHRS and CDR2 is YFSETQ. Here the CDR3 reads CASSLEGGSSYEQYF. The CDR3 DNA sequence: TGCGCCAGCAGCTTGGAAGGCGGTAGCTCCTACGAGCAGTACTTC.

This chain uses TRBV5-5 with TRBJ2-7, with 10 nucleotides matching TRBD2. This CDR3 is 14 amino acids long. Losses at the gene ends were 4 bases for V and 4 bases for J; bases not matched to a gene: 5. CDR1 is SGHKS and CDR2 is YYEKEE in the germline V gene (reference sequence). The chain's CDR3 is CASSLRTSGYEQYF. The CDR3, as DNA: TGTGCCAGCAGCCTACGGACTAGCGGTTACGAGCAGTACTTC. Full variable domain (remainder filled in from reference TRBV5-5 and TRBJ2-7): DAGVTQSPTHLIKTRGQQVTLRCSPISGHKSVSWYQQVLGQGPQFIFQYYEKEERGRGNFPDRFSARQFPNYSSELNVNALLLGDSALYLCASSLRTSGYEQYFGPGTRLTVT.

This rearrangement joins TRBV6-6 to TRBJ2-1, with TRBD1 matching over 10 bases. This CDR3 has 14 residues. The J segment lost 8 bases and the V segment lost 2 bases, leaving 3 bases of the junction unmatched. Germline CDR1 is MNHNY and CDR2 is SVGAGI (reference sequence). CDR3 nucleotides: TGTGCCAGCAGTTACCGACAGGGGGCTCATGAGCAGTTCTTC. Its protein product is CASSYRQGAHEQFF.

The chain couples TRBV11-3 to TRBJ2-7; D is possibly TRBD2 (6 bases). This CDR3 has 14 residues. Per germline, CDR1 SGHNT and CDR2 YENEEA. V lost 5 bases and J 2 bases, leaving 13 bases between the germline ends. CDR3 residues: CASSPYGGTYEQYF. In DNA form, the CDR3 reads TGTGCCAGCAGCCCGTACGGGGGTACCTACGAGCAGTACTTC.

The CDR3 DNA reads TGTGCCAGCAGTCCCCAGGGGGGGGGCGCAGATACGCAGTATTTT. It codes for CASSPQGGGADTQYF. This chain connects TRBV28 to TRBJ2-3; possibly TRBD1 or TRBD2 for D (7 bases each). V was shortened by 5 bases and J by 4 bases, with 16 bases between the two germline ends. Germline lookup yields CDR1 MDHEN and CDR2 SYDVKM. This CDR3 contains 15 residues.

Regarding this clone: This specimen includes other DNA sequences encoding the same CDR3. The chain has TRBV6-5 and TRBJ2-5; D tentatively fits TRBD1 or TRBD2 (6 bases each). The CDR3 sequence is 14 residues long. The V end was cut by 0 bases, the J end by 5 bases, with 10 bases between. The V gene's germline CDR1 is MNHEY and CDR2 SVGAGI. CDR3 amino acids: CASSYSRGEETQYF. The CDR3 nucleotides read TGTGCCAGCAGTTACTCGAGGGGGGAGGAGACCCAGTACTTC.

Comment on this clone: Additional DNA sequences in this sample encode the identical CDR3. The chain joins TRBV7-2 to TRBJ1-5; no definite D call. Deletions cut 1 base from V and 2 bases from J, with 6 bases between. This CDR3 is built from 14 residues. CDR1 is SGHTA, CDR2 FQGNSA, per germline. The CDR3 here is CASSLESRNQPQHF. Written as DNA, the CDR3 is TGTGCCAGCAGCTTAGAGAGTCGCAATCAGCCCCAGCATTTT.

This clone appeared a single time. V is TRBV5-1 and J is TRBJ1-4, with D maybe TRBD1 (6 bases). Trimming left V 1 base short and J 7 bases short, with 20 bases between. Germline lookup yields CDR1 SGHRS and CDR2 YFSETQ. The CDR3 runs 17 residues. The CDR3 reads CASSLPPLQGRGEKLFF. CDR3 nucleotides: TGCGCCAGCAGCTTGCCCCCCCTACAGGGTAGGGGTGAAAAACTGTTTTTT.

J is TRBJ2-1 and V is TRBV5-4, with D unclear. V shed 0 bases and J shed 4 bases, with 8 bases lying between them. In germline, CDR1 is SGHNT, CDR2 YYREEE (reference sequence). The CDR3 loop spans 14 amino acids. The CDR3 region is CASSLVGDYNEQFF. In DNA, the CDR3 is TGTGCCAGCAGCTTGGTTGGGGATTACAATGAGCAGTTCTTC.

To note about this clone: The sample carries other DNA sequences with the same CDR3. The rearrangement uses TRBV9 and TRBJ2-3; D unresolved. V lost 2 bases and J 0 bases, leaving 7 bases between the germline ends. The CDR3 is made up of 14 amino acids. Germline loops: CDR1 SGDLS, CDR2 YYNGEE. This CDR3 is CASSVSGSTDTQYF. CDR3 nucleotides: TGTGCCAGCAGCGTTTCCGGGAGCACAGATACGCAGTATTTT.

The CDR3 sequence: CASSSGPPFSAQYF. CDR3 bases: TGTGCCAGCAGCTCGGGCCCCCCCTTTTCCGCGCAGTACTTC. This chain links TRBV5-4 with TRBJ2-7; D gene uncertain. The CDR3 runs to 14 residues. Germline CDR1 and CDR2: SGHNT and YYREEE (reference sequence). V dropped 3 bases and J dropped 9 bases, with 19 bases sitting between them.

The rearrangement joins TRBV18 to TRBJ2-7; a weak D match, TRBD2 (6 bases). V was pared by 3 bases and J by 7 bases, with 16 bases between. The germline CDR1 and CDR2 sequences are KGHSH and LQKENI. This CDR3 comprises 14 residues. CDR3 residues: CASSPGGSRFEQYF. The CDR3 DNA is TGTGCCAGCTCACCGGGAGGTTCCCGCTTTGAGCAGTACTTC.

This rearrangement joins TRBV30 to TRBJ1-5; D may be TRBD1 (5 bases). Trimming left V 5 bases short and J 4 bases short, with 15 bases between. Germline V lookup: CDR1 GTSNPN, CDR2 SVGIG (reference sequence). The CDR3 runs to 14 residues. This CDR3 reads CAWSRDWGNQPQHF. The CDR3 DNA reads TGTGCCTGGTCCCGGGACTGGGGGAATCAGCCCCAGCATTTT. The whole variable domain, remainder taken from reference TRBV30 and TRBJ1-5, is SQTIHQWPATLVQPVGSPLSLECTVEGTSNPNLYWYRQAAGRGLQLLFYSVGIGQISSEVPQNLSASRPQDRQFILSSKKLLLSDSGFYLCAWSRDWGNQPQHFGDGTRLSIL.

V gene TRBV6-6 combines with J gene TRBJ1-5; D is ambiguous. This CDR3 has 16 residues. V was trimmed by 2 bases and J by 0 bases, leaving 11 bases between them. CDR1 is MNHNY and CDR2 is SVGAGI in the germline V gene (reference sequence). The CDR3 nucleotides read TGTGCCAGCAGTTACACCCTCGATGCTAGCAATCAGCCCCAGCATTTT. Its protein is CASSYTLDASNQPQHF.

The rearrangement joins TRBV11-3 to TRBJ2-7, with 10 bases that match TRBD2. The CDR3 spans 19 residues. V was pared by 1 base and J by 0 bases, with 12 bases of the junction left unmatched. The V gene's germline CDR1 is SGHNT and CDR2 YENEEA. The CDR3 nucleotides are TGTGCCAGCAGCTTAGTGTGGGGACTAGCGCTATTAAACTCCTACGAGCAGTACTTC. This translates into CASSLVWGLALLNSYEQYF.

V and J are TRBV27 and TRBJ2-1, with 7 nucleotides matching TRBD2. V lost 7 bases, J lost 10 bases, and 10 bases stayed unmatched. Germline V gene lookup returns CDR1 MNHEY and CDR2 SMNVEV (reference sequence). There are 13 residues in the CDR3. CDR3 coding DNA: TGTGCCAGCATGCCCTTTAGGGAGGGCGAGCAGTTCTTC. The encoded protein is CASMPFREGEQFF.

The CDR3 nucleotides read TGTGCCAGCGGCGGGAGGCGCGGGAGGGATGAGACCCAGTACTTC. Translating gives CASGGRRGRDETQYF. This chain connects TRBV28 to TRBJ2-5; 9 bases agree with TRBD2. J lost 5 bases, V lost 8 bases, and 12 bases had no gene match. This CDR3 spans 15 amino acids. Per the germline V gene, CDR1 is MDHEN and CDR2 is SYDVKM.

This clone was counted a single time. The V call is TRBV6-6, the J call TRBJ2-7; D call uncertain. Germline CDR1 is MNHNY and CDR2 is SVGAGI (reference sequence). The V gene lost 0 bases and the J gene lost 0 bases, with 12 bases spanning the gap. The CDR3 runs 16 residues. The CDR3 region has the DNA TGTGCCAGCAGTTACTCTGTCATGATGTACTCCTACGAGCAGTACTTC. Encoded protein: CASSYSVMMYSYEQYF.

This chain joins TRBV18 and TRBJ2-7; D uncertain. V was shortened by 4 bases and J by 1 base, with 17 bases between the two germline ends. From germline, CDR1 is KGHSH and CDR2 LQKENI. The CDR3 runs to 16 residues. The CDR3 DNA follows: TGTGCCAGCTCACTAACGACCAAGGGCTTGTCCTACGAGCAGTACTTC. Its translation: CASSLTTKGLSYEQYF.